This TCR beta chain was sequenced during a study of read filtering for tumor transcriptome and immune sequencing. The overall study: Patients were 17 male and 11 to 15 female, mean age roughly 70 years, range roughly 45 to 85.

Findings of the study overall: Compared with RNA-seq, IR-seq gave much higher clonotype depth and reliability. Dropping single-read clonotypes raised IR-seq and RNA-seq shared-clonotype correlation. About four fifths of IR-seq clonotypes had a single read, yet these held approximately 4% of reads.

From about 0.4 ug of RNA, a library with molecular barcoded alpha/delta and beta/gamma adaptors was made. One entry per CDR3 protein results from TCRdb running MiXCR on the reads. The data show about 9,200 distinct CDR3 sequences, with roughly 15% seen just once and under 30% held by the top ten. The CDR3 is made up of 13 amino acids. Looked up from germline, CDR1 is SGHAT and CDR2 is FQNNGV. Comment on this clonotype: What it binds is unknown. With a much larger clone just one base away, this may be a read error.

The sample consisted of a population of CD138-negative cells sorted from bone marrow. The source of this sequence is a donor at least 40 years old with multiple myeloma. This chain uses TRBV11-2 with TRBJ2-5; D unresolved. The CDR3 spells CACSPPGFGTQYF. CDR3 DNA: TGTGCCTGCAGCCCCCCGGGTTTCGGGACCCAGTACTTC.